This T cell receptor (beta chain) was observed in a study of T cells in Graves' hyperthyroidism and ophthalmopathy. Germline CDR1 SGHVS, CDR2 FQNEAQ. Trimming took 5 bases from V and 5 from J; bases not matched to a gene: 7. The length of the CDR3 is 14 residues. From RNA transcripts, TCR beta CDR3 regions were amplified. An initial round of RT-PCR targeting the TCR CDR3 relied on the HTBI primer set. Each CDR3 protein gets one entry after TCRdb re-called the multiplex PCR reads with MiXCR. The sample carries more than 500,000 distinct CDR3 sequences, around 43% recorded once. The V call is TRBV7-8, the J call TRBJ2-7; TRBD1 matches at 9 bases. The source is an adult woman with Graves' disease, either hyperthyroidism or ophthalmopathy (not recorded which). Sequenced sample: peripheral blood or thyroid tissue (not recorded which). CDR3 region: CASSDGTGSNEQYF. CDR3 DNA: TGTGCCAGCAGCGACGGGACAGGGTCTAACGAGCAGTACTTC. Combining the CDR3 with reference TRBV7-8 and TRBJ2-7 gives the whole variable domain GAGVSQSPRYKVAKRGQDVALRCDPISGHVSLFWYQQALGQGPEFLTYFQNEAQLDKSGLPSDRFFAERPEGSVSTLKIQRTQQEDSAVYLCASSDGTGSNEQYFGPGTRLTVT.